This entry features one T cell receptor (beta chain) sequence. With 6 bases removed from V and 5 bases from J, the gap between germline ends came to 10 bases. The CDR3 has 11 amino acids. Germline V gene lookup returns CDR1 DFQATT and CDR2 SNEGSKA (reference sequence). The entry originates in a study of patients with pleural tuberculosis. TCRdb re-derived calls from the reads in MiXCR, one entry per CDR3 protein. The sample carries about 29,000 distinct CDR3 sequences, about 18% recorded once. Sample: peripheral blood. The V and J genes are TRBV20-1 and TRBJ1-1; TRBD1 might be the D (5 bases). The sequence was obtained from a human donor with pleural tuberculosis. The CDR3 region has the DNA TGCAGTGCCGGCGGGGGGACTGAAGCTTTCTTT. Translating it yields CSAGGGTEAFF.